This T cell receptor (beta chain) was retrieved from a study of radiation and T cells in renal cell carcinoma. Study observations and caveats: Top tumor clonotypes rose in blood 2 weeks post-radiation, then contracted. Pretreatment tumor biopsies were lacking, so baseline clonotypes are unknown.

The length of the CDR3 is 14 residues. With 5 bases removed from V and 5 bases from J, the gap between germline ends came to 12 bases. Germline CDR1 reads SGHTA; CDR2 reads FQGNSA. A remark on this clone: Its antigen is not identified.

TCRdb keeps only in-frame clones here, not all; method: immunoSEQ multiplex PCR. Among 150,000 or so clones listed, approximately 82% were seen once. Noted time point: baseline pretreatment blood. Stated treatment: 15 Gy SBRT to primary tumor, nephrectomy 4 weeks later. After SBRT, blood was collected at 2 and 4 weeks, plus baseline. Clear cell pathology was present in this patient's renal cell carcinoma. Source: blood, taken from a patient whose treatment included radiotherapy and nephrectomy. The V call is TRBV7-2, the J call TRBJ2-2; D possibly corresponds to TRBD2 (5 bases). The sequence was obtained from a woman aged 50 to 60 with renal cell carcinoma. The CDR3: CASSISRATGELFF. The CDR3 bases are TGTGCCAGCAGCATATCGAGGGCAACCGGGGAGCTGTTTTTT. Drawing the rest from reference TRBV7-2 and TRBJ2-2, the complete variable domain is GAGVSQSPSNKVTEKGKDVELRCDPISGHTALYWYRQSLGQGLEFLIYFQGNSAPDKSGLPSDRFSAERTGGSVSTLTIQRTQQEDSAVYLCASSISRATGELFFGEGSRLTVL.